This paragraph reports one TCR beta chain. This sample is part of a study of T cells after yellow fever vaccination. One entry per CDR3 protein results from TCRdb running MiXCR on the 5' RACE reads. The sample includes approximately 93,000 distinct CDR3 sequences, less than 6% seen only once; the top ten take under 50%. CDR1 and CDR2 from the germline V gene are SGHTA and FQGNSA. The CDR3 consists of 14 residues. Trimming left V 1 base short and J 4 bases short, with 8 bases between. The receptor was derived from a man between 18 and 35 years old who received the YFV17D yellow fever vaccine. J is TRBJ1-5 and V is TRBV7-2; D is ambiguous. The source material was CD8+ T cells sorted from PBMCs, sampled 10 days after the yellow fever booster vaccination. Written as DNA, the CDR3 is TGTGCCAGCAGCTTAGGGCCCGGGAATCAGCCCCAGCATTTT. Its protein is CASSLGPGNQPQHF.